The TCR beta chain under discussion was sequenced for a study of T cell responses to AZD1222 COVID-19 vaccine. The table came from immunoSEQ multiplex PCR; TCRdb's copy has only in-frame clones and leaves some out. This table holds about 120,000 clones, 88% found once. This CDR3 comprises 15 residues. CDR1 and CDR2 from the germline V gene are SGHTS and YDEGEE. Trimming pared 3 bases from V and 3 bases from J, leaving 13 bases between. Overall study findings and caveats: White British ancestry dominated among donors, who included more females, and clonal diversity was possibly underestimated. Seropositive AZD1222 recipients at baseline numbered only five or six. Spike regions recognized by vaccine-associated CD4 TCRs spanned the protein, led by 160-218 and 743-854. Nearly half of the spike-specific TCRs reportedly recognize variant regions that carry no mutations.

With regard to this clone: Its antigen is unknown.

The TCR originated in an adult in good health. V usage is TRBV5-8 and J usage is TRBJ1-5; D is ambiguous. The sequenced sample was peripheral blood, obtained on day 0 of AZD1222 vaccination. The CDR3 nucleotides are TGTGCCAGCAGCTGGGGTCGGGTAAACAATCAGCCCCAGCATTTT. This codes for CASSWGRVNNQPQHF.